Presented here are 16 T cell receptor beta chains from one specimen sequenced in a study of human T cells and chemical hapten exposure. MiXCR, run by TCRdb on the RACE reads, gives a single entry per CDR3 protein. The table includes about 190,000 distinct CDR3 sequences, under 30% detected once. Time point in this sample: patch test 3, about 24 weeks after DPC sensitization. Treatment here: therapeutic diphenylcyclopropenone sensitization with weekly scalp DPC. The specimen was whole blood, collected in connection with sensitization to the hapten diphenylcyclopropenone (DPC). These receptors all come from a woman in her 40s with alopecia areata. Some clones in this sample may be carry-over from other donors' samples.

This clonotype was detected many times. The J gene is TRBJ1-2, the V gene TRBV10-3; 11 bases match TRBD1. CDR1 and CDR2 from the germline V gene are ENHRY and SYGVKD. The J segment lost 7 bases and the V segment lost 4 bases, leaving 5 bases of the junction unmatched. The CDR3 covers 14 residues. The CDR3 DNA sequence: TGTGCCATCAGTGTCGCCGGGACAGGGGGTGGCTACACCTTC. Translating it yields CAISVAGTGGGYTF.

The V gene is TRBV7-3, the J gene TRBJ2-1, with D possibly matching TRBD2 (6 bases). Trimming shortened V by 5 bases and J by 2 bases, and 10 bases separated the two germline ends. This CDR3 is 14 amino acids long. Germline lookup yields CDR1 SGHTA and CDR2 FQGTGA. CDR3 DNA: TGTGCCAGCAGCGCCGGGAGTCCCTACAATGAGCAGTTCTTC. Its translation is CASSAGSPYNEQFF.

In DNA form, the CDR3 reads TGCGCCAGCAGTCGCAGGGAGGGTAATGAAAAACTGTTTTTT. Its translation is CASSRREGNEKLFF. The rearrangement links TRBV4-3 to TRBJ1-4, with TRBD1 as a possible D gene (5 bases). CDR3 length equals 14 residues. Trimming removed 6 bases at V and 4 bases at J, with 12 bases between. CDR1 is LGHNA and CDR2 is YSLEER in the germline V gene.

This clonotype was seen a handful of times. This chain links TRBV20-1 with TRBJ2-3, with 11 bases matching TRBD2. V trimming: 0 bases; J trimming: 7 bases; junction bases outside the gene matches: 6. This CDR3 comprises 15 residues. The germline V gene has CDR1 DFQATT and CDR2 SNEGSKA (reference sequence). CDR3 sequence (DNA): TGCAGTGCTAGAGATAGCGGGAGGGCCTGGAATACGCAGTATTTT. Translated: CSARDSGRAWNTQYF.

This clonotype was seen more than once but under ten times. The chain employs TRBV12-3 or TRBV12-4 and TRBJ2-1; 7 bases are shared with TRBD1. V lost 7 bases to trimming and J lost 8 bases; unmatched junction nucleotides: 11. The CDR3 length is 14 residues. Here the CDR3 DNA reads TGTGCCAGCACACTAGAACGGACAGGAGATGAGCAGTTCTTC. Translated: CASTLERTGDEQFF.

J is TRBJ2-5 and V is TRBV6-2 or TRBV6-3; D unclear. The V gene's germline CDR1 is MNHEY and CDR2 SVGEGT. V dropped 10 bases and J dropped 7 bases, with 16 bases sitting between them. CDR3 size: 12 residues. The CDR3 loop is CATNPGYGTQYF. DNA of the CDR3: TGTGCCACCAACCCCGGTTATGGGACCCAGTACTTC.

This clonotype came up a few times. The CDR3 is CASSLVSGIYNEQFF. The CDR3 DNA follows: TGTGCCAGCAGCTTAGTTAGCGGGATATACAATGAGCAGTTCTTC. The chain links TRBV7-2 to TRBJ2-1; 8 bases fit TRBD2. The V segment lost 1 base and the J segment 4 bases; nucleotides outside the gene matches: 3. The CDR3 spans 15 residues. Germline V gives CDR1 SGHTA, CDR2 FQGNSA.

This chain uses TRBV11-2 with TRBJ1-3; D gene unclear. V dropped 2 bases and J dropped 7 bases, with 12 bases sitting between them. CDR1 and CDR2 from the germline V gene are SGHAT and FQNNGV. The CDR3 totals 14 residues. CDR3 protein: CASSLTAPRNTIYF. The DNA for the CDR3 is TGTGCCAGCAGCTTAACGGCACCCCGGAACACCATATATTTT. Using reference TRBV11-2 and TRBJ1-3 for the parts outside the CDR3, the full variable domain is EAGVAQSPRYKIIEKRQSVAFWCNPISGHATLYWYQQILGQGPKLLIQFQNNGVVDDSQLPKDRFSAERLKGVDSTLKIQPAKLEDSAVYLCASSLTAPRNTIYFGEGSWLTVV.

This rearrangement joins TRBV7-2 to TRBJ2-7, with D tentatively TRBD1 (5 bases). Trimming shortened V by 6 bases and J by 4 bases, and 10 bases separated the two germline ends. The CDR3 contains 12 residues. Looked up from germline, CDR1 is SGHTA and CDR2 is FQGNSA. This CDR3 is CASRYQGYEQYF. The CDR3 nucleotides read TGTGCCAGCAGGTATCAGGGATACGAGCAGTACTTC. Together with reference TRBV7-2 and TRBJ2-7, the CDR3 gives the full variable domain: GAGVSQSPSNKVTEKGKDVELRCDPISGHTALYWYRQSLGQGLEFLIYFQGNSAPDKSGLPSDRFSAERTGGSVSTLTIQRTQQEDSAVYLCASRYQGYEQYFGPGTRLTVT.

V and J are TRBV28 and TRBJ2-7, with D perhaps TRBD1 (6 bases). Germline V gene lookup returns CDR1 MDHEN and CDR2 SYDVKM. The ends were cut back, 6 bases at V and 3 bases at J, with 27 bases in the middle. The CDR3 loop spans 18 amino acids. CDR3 in amino acids: CASSYHGQPSFSSYEQYF. CDR3 DNA: TGTGCCAGCAGCTACCACGGACAGCCAAGCTTTTCGAGCTACGAGCAGTACTTC.

V is TRBV24-1 and J is TRBJ1-5; D is undetermined. The CDR3 has 15 amino acids. The ends were cut back, 2 bases at V and 6 bases at J, with 13 bases in the middle. Germline CDR1 and CDR2: KGHDR and SFDVKD. The DNA for the CDR3 is TGTGCCACCAGTGATTCCCGCCGTGTCGCTCAGCCCCAGCATTTT. This translates into CATSDSRRVAQPQHF.

The rearrangement links TRBV20-1 to TRBJ2-1, with 10 positions matching TRBD2. The CDR3 has 15 residues. Germline trimming cut 4 bases from V and 0 bases from J; bases unmatched to any gene: 3. The germline CDR1 and CDR2 sequences are DFQATT and SNEGSKA (reference sequence). CDR3 loop: CSAITSGISYNEQFF. DNA for the CDR3: TGCAGTGCTATTACTAGCGGGATCTCCTACAATGAGCAGTTCTTC.

This chain connects TRBV20-1 to TRBJ2-1; D gene uncertain. This CDR3 has 18 residues. Trimming took 6 bases from V and 4 from J, leaving 28 bases between them. Germline CDR1 is DFQATT and CDR2 is SNEGSKA (reference sequence). CDR3 amino acids: CSAQSIVAAAKGYNEQFF. The CDR3 DNA reads as TGCAGTGCCCAATCTATTGTAGCTGCAGCGAAGGGTTACAATGAGCAGTTCTTC.

The chain couples TRBV20-1 to TRBJ2-1, with TRBD2 identical over 9 bases. Per the germline V gene, CDR1 is DFQATT and CDR2 is SNEGSKA (reference sequence). V dropped 5 bases and J dropped 6; count of bases not matched to a gene: 14. The CDR3 runs 16 residues. CDR3 residues: CSAQGGIAGAGNEQFF. CDR3 in DNA: TGCAGTGCTCAAGGTGGGATAGCGGGAGCGGGCAATGAGCAGTTCTTC.

The V call is TRBV7-2, the J call TRBJ1-5; TRBD1 matches at 7 bases. V lost 5 bases to trimming and J lost 4 bases; unmatched junction nucleotides: 8. The CDR3 is 15 residues long. The germline V gene has CDR1 SGHTA and CDR2 FQGNSA. In DNA, the CDR3 is TGTGCCAGCAGCCCCCAGGGGGTACTAAATCAGCCCCAGCATTTT. This translates into CASSPQGVLNQPQHF.

This clonotype has just a few counts. The J gene is TRBJ2-5, the V gene TRBV4-2, with 10 bases lining up with TRBD1. Trimming took 3 bases from V and 5 from J; bases not matched to a gene: 6. Germline V CDR1 and CDR2: LGHNA, YNFKEQ. CDR3 length: 15 residues. The CDR3 is CASSQGQGPLETQYF. CDR3 in DNA: TGTGCCAGCAGCCAGGGACAGGGGCCTCTGGAGACCCAGTACTTC.